This TCR beta chain comes out of a study of blood T cells in healthy people across ages (dated by TCRdb to the mid-2010s). Background on the whole study: In model experiments, template switching captured roughly one uniquely barcoded TCR beta cDNA molecule for every two T cells. To track age-related changes in TCR beta repertoire diversity, the study relied on deep sequencing normalized with unique cDNA molecular identifiers. The donors were split into four age groups: young (average around 15 years), middle-aged (roughly 42), aged (roughly 65) and long-lived (more than 80). To avoid experimental bias, donors of different ages were randomly spread across the sequencing lanes. Using the same blood draw, the study looked at two additional independent replicas of 1 million unique cDNA reads for two donors, one aged 18 to 29 and the other aged 80 or older. Overall study results and their limits: Estimates of total diversity from one million sequenced T cells were regarded as lower bounds and underestimates. A strong correlation was found between observed TCR beta diversity and the percentage of naive T cells measured by flow cytometry. Because the CMV infection status of the donors was unknown, age-related changes in expanded clonotypes may potentially have been confounded. As age increased, observed TCR beta diversity per million T cells dropped in a roughly linear way, and a significant reduction was already evident by age 40. Since profiling was done on bulk unsorted PBMCs, naive and antigen-experienced compartments could not be conclusively compared. Compared with the aged group, more naive CD4+ T cells, fewer expanded clones and increased TCR diversity were shown by the long-lived group, suggesting age selection.

Receptor amplification or capture employed 5' RACE. A second PCR of about 6 to 12 cycles was run with a J-beta primer mix and a sample-barcoded 5' primer. A unique molecular identifier was introduced onto each TCR beta cDNA molecule by a template-switch 5' adaptor carrying 12 random nucleotides. Each sample yielded at least 2.5 million CDR3-containing paired-end reads. First-strand cDNA synthesis was performed from all RNA using the Mint cDNA synthesis kit, with priming by a TRBC-specific oligonucleotide. Following uracil-DNA glycosylase treatment, all cDNA underwent a first 18-cycle PCR with the universal primers M1SS and BC2_uni_R. As for how the authors treated the data: Each sample was normalized by randomly selecting 1 million high-quality reads, each carrying a distinct molecular identifier. Reads sharing molecular identifiers were discarded rather than binned into consensus sequences. MiTCR, with a Q25 quality threshold and the strictest error-elimination algorithm, was used for CDR3 identification, clonotype clustering and error correction. A nonparametric unseen species model with Euler transformation was used to estimate lower-bound total TCR beta diversity. TCRdb reprocessing: public reads trimmed at Q25 with fastp, clones called with MiXCR, in-frame beta chains kept. Records with the same CDR3 protein are collapsed into one entry carrying the most frequent genes and DNA. The V and J calls here are based on TCRdb, not the publication. In this sample the table shows 1.8 million or so distinct CDR3 sequences, 30% to 40% of which occur a single time. Clones ranked in the top ten supply roughly 24% of the sample.

The roughly 39 donors, aged about 6 to 100 years, were systemically healthy Caucasian individuals from Russia. Approximately 9.7 milliliters of peripheral blood were drawn from each donor into EDTA-treated Vacutainer tubes. Ficoll-Paque density-gradient centrifugation was used to isolate PBMCs, with at least 6 million obtained per sample. Trizol reagent was used to extract total RNA from the PBMCs, yielding at least 5 micrograms per sample. For every donor, flow cytometry on a PBMC aliquot measured the percentage of naive CD45RAhigh/CD27high T cells. On this clonotype itself: Its antigen is not yet known. No clone much larger than this one lies a single base away; base qualities are absent.

The CDR3 runs 16 amino acids, cysteine and phenylalanine included. Of the read, only the CDR3 DNA is kept; its 48 bases are in frame from base 1. Between the V and J ends, shortened by 1 base and 2 bases respectively, the junction contains 14 bases. Sequences SGHRS (CDR1) and YFSETQ (CDR2) are obtained from the germline V gene. Sequenced sample: blood. The rearrangement combines TRBV5-1 with TRBJ2-3; D gene: possibly TRBD2, on 5 matching bases. The clonotype was recovered from a human donor in good health. Here is the DNA: TGCGCCAGCAGCTTGAAGTCGGCTAGCCTCACAGATACGCAGTATTTT. It codes for CASSLKSASLTDTQYF.